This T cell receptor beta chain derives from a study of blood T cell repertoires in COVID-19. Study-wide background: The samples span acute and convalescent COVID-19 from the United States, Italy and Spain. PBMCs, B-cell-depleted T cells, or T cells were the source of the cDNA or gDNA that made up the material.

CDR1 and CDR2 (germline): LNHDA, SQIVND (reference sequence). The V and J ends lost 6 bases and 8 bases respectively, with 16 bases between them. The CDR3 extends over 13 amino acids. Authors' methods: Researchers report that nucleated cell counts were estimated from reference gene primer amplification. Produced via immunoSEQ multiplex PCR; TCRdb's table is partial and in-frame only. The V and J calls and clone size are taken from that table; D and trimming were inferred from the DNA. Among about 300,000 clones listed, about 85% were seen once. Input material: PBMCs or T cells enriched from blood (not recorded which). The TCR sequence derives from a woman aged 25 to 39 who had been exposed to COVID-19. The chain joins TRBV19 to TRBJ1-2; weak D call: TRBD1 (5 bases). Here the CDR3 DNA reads TGTGCCAGTAGACCCATAGACAGATCCGGCTACACCTTC. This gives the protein CASRPIDRSGYTF. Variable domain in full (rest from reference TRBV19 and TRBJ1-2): DGGITQSPKYLFRKEGQNVTLSCEQNLNHDAMYWYRQDPGQGLRLIYYSQIVNDFQKGDIAEGYSVSREKKESFPLTVTSAQKNPTAFYLCASRPIDRSGYTFGSGTRLTVV.